Sequencing of this TCR beta chain was carried out in a study of cytomegalovirus exposure and HLA in healthy donors. On the study more broadly: Approximately 180 million T cells yielded over 90 million unique TCR beta sequences in earlier analysis. There were 88 million or so unique TCRs (from HLA-typed donors) in an early data release.

In the case of this clone: Its specificity is not known.

This CDR3 is 14 amino acids long. V was shortened by 0 bases and J by 7 bases, with 10 bases between the two germline ends. Germline V gives CDR1 MDHEN, CDR2 SYDVKM. The PCR used 60 Vbeta and 13 Jbeta primers. Profiling relied on immunoSEQ multiplex PCR, and the TCRdb table lists in-frame clones only, not all of them. The sample has under 85,000 clones, over 75% seen once. Broader study findings: TCR beta V- and J-gene trimming was later associated with a missense DCLRE1C variant.

This chain uses TRBV28 with TRBJ1-5, with D perhaps matching TRBD1 (5 bases). Source material: PBMCs. The TCR originated in a woman in her twenties or thirties in good health and CMV-seronegative. The CDR3 nucleotides read TGTGCCAGCAGTTTATGGCGGGGGAGCCAGCCCCAGCATTTT. This gives the protein CASSLWRGSQPQHF.